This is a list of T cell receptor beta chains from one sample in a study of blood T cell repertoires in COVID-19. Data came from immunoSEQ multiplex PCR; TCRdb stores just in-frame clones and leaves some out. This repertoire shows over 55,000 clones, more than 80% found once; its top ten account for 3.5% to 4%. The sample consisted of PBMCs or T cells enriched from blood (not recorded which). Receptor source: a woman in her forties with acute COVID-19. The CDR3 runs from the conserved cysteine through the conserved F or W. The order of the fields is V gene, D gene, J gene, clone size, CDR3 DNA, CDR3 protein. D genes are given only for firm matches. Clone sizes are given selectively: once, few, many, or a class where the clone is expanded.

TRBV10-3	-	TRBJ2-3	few	TGTGCCATCAGTGAGGACACTAGTTCAGGAGATACGCAGTATTTT	CAISEDTSSGDTQYF
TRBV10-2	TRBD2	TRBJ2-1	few	TGCGCCAGCAGTGGATACGGGACTAGCGACTACAATGAGCAGTTCTTC	CASSGYGTSDYNEQFF
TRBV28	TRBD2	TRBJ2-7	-	TGTGCCAGCAAAAGCCAGCTAGCGGGAGTTATAGGGCAGTACTTC	CASKSQLAGVIGQYF
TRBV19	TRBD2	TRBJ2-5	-	TGTGCCAGTAGTAGTCGACTAGCGGGGGACAGTGGGACCCAGTACTTC	CASSSRLAGDSGTQYF
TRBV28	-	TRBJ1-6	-	TGTGCCAGCAGCCCCTCGCTAGGTTTCGGGTCGATGGATTCACCCCTCCACTTT	CASSPSLGFGSMDSPLHF
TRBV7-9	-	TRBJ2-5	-	TGTGCCAGCAGCCGAGAGACCCAGTACTTC	CASSRETQYF
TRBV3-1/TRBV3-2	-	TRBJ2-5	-	TGTGCCAGCAGCCTGCTAATGTACCAAGAGACCCAGTACTTC	CASSLLMYQETQYF
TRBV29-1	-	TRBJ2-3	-	TGCAGCGGCGCCCTAGCGATCACAGATACGCAGTATTTT	CSGALAITDTQYF
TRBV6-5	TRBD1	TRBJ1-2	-	TGTGCCAGCAGCTGGACAGGGGACTATGGCTACACCTTC	CASSWTGDYGYTF
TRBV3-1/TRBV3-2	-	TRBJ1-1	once	TGTGCCAGCCGCAGGGGTGGTACTGAAGCTTTCTTT	CASRRGGTEAFF
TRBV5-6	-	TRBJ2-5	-	TGTGCCAGCAGCTTGGTTCTACAAGAGACCCAGTACTTC	CASSLVLQETQYF
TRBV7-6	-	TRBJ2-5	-	TGTGCCAGCAGCTTCCGGGCAGGGGAGACCCAGTACTTC	CASSFRAGETQYF
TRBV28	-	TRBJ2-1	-	TGTGCCAGCAGTTACCCCGGGTCTAAGAGGAATGAGCAGTTCTTC	CASSYPGSKRNEQFF
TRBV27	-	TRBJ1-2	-	TGTGCCAGCAGGGCGCCGGGACTTATAGATGGCTACACCTTC	CASRAPGLIDGYTF
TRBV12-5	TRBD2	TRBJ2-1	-	TGTGCTAGTGGTTTGACTAGCGTCAATGAGCAGTTCTTC	CASGLTSVNEQFF
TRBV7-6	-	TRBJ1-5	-	TGTGCCAGCAGCGTTGGGGGCACGGGCAATCAGCCCCAGCATTTT	CASSVGGTGNQPQHF
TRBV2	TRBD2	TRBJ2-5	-	TGTGCCAGCAGTCCCCTAGCGGGATTGGGAGAGACCCAGTACTTC	CASSPLAGLGETQYF
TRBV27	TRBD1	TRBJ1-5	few	TGTGCCAGCAGTCCCGGGACAGGGAATCAGCCCCAGCATTTT	CASSPGTGNQPQHF
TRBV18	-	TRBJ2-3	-	TGTGCCAGCTCACCACCGGGGGGAGCTAGCACAGATACGCAGTATTTT	CASSPPGGASTDTQYF
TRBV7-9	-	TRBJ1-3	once	TGTGCCAGCAGCTTAATCGTTGCTGGAAACACCATATATTTT	CASSLIVAGNTIYF
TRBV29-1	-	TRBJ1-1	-	TGCAGCGTCCCAGGGTGGAAAATGAACACTGAAGCTTTCTTT	CSVPGWKMNTEAFF
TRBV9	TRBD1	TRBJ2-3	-	TGTGCCAGCAGCCCCCCGGACAGGGGAGGCACAGATACGCAGTATTTT	CASSPPDRGGTDTQYF
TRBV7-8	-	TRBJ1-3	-	TGTGCCAGCAGCCCTGGTTTTCCGGGCTCTGGAAACACCATATATTTT	CASSPGFPGSGNTIYF
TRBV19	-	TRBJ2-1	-	TGTGCCAGTAGTCAGTGGGGAGCTCCCAAGGTTACTAATGAGCAGTTCTTC	CASSQWGAPKVTNEQFF
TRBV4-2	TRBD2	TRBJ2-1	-	TGTGCCAGCAGCCAAGATGTCGAGGGGACTAGCGGGAATGAGCAGTTCTTC	CASSQDVEGTSGNEQFF
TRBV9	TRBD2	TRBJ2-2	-	TGTGCCAGCAGCCCAACTAGCGGGGGGGCCGGGGAGCTGTTTTTT	CASSPTSGGAGELFF
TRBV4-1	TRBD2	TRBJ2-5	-	TGCGCCAGCAGCCAAGAACTAGCGGAAGAGACCCAGTACTTC	CASSQELAEETQYF
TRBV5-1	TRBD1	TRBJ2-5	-	TGCGCCAGCAGCCAGGGGGTCCAAGAGACCCAGTACTTC	CASSQGVQETQYF
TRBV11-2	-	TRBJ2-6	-	TGTGCCAGCAGCTTGAGTTTGGTGGTGGGGGCCTCTGGGGCCAACGTCCTGACTTTC	CASSLSLVVGASGANVLTF
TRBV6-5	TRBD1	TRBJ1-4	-	TGTGCCAGCAGTTCCTACAGGGGTGAAAATGAAAAACTGTTTTTT	CASSSYRGENEKLFF
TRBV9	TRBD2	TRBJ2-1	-	TGTGCCAGCAGCGTAGCGGGAGGGGGGAGCTCCTACAATGAGCAGTTCTTC	CASSVAGGGSSYNEQFF
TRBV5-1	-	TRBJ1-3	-	TGCGCCAGCAGCTTGGCTCGGGGGGACACCATATATTTT	CASSLARGDTIYF
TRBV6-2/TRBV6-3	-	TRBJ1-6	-	TGTGCCAGCAGTTACTCGACTAGTTCACCCCTCCACTTT	CASSYSTSSPLHF
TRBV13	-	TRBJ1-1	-	TGTGCCAGCAGCTTAGGCCGACGGGAGGGCACTGAAGCTTTCTTT	CASSLGRREGTEAFF
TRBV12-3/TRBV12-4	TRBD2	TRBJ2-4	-	TGTGCCAGCAGTTTAGGGGGCGGGAGTTTCCAGTACTTC	CASSLGGGSFQYF
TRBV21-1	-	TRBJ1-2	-	TGTGCCAGCAGCAAAGCGAGTCAGGGGGATGGCTACACCTTC	CASSKASQGDGYTF
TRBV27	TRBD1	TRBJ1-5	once	TGTGCCAGCAGCTCCGGCGGGACAGCCCCTCAGCCCCAGCATTTT	CASSSGGTAPQPQHF
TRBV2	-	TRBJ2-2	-	TGTGCCAGCAATAGGGCTCCCCGGGGCACCGGGGAGCTGTTTTTT	CASNRAPRGTGELFF
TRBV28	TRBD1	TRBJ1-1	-	TGTGCCAGCAGTTTAAGCCGGACAGGGTTCACTGAAGCTTTCTTT	CASSLSRTGFTEAFF
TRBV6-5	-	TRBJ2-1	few	TGTGCCAGCAGGCAGGTTCTTGACTACAATGAGCAGTTCTTC	CASRQVLDYNEQFF
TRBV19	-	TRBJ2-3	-	TGTGCCAGTAGCCGCAACGACATGGGCACAGGTACGCAGTATTTT	CASSRNDMGTGTQYF
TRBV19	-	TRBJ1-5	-	TGTGCCAGTACCTGGGGGGAGTGGAGCAATCAGCCCCAGCATTTT	CASTWGEWSNQPQHF
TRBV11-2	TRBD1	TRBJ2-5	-	TGTGCCAGCAGCCCTACAGGGGGCTCGGAGACCCAGTACTTC	CASSPTGGSETQYF
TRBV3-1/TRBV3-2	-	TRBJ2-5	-	TGTGCCAGCACCCAACGGGGTCTCGAGACCCAGTACTTC	CASTQRGLETQYF
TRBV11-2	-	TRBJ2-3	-	TGTGCCAGCAGCTTAGAAGGGGTGATGACAGATACGCAGTATTTT	CASSLEGVMTDTQYF
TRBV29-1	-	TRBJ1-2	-	TGCAGCGTTGTTTTTTCCGAGTTCTATGGCTACACCTTC	CSVVFSEFYGYTF
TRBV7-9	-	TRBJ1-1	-	TGTGCCAGCAGCGTCACAGGATTCGGGAACACTGAAGCTTTCTTT	CASSVTGFGNTEAFF
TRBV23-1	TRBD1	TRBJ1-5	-	TGCGCCAGCAGTCGGGGGACAGGGTATAGCAATCAGCCCCAGCATTTT	CASSRGTGYSNQPQHF
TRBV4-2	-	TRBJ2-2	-	TGTGCCAGCAGCCAAGATCTAGGGGGCACCGGGGAGCTGTTTTTT	CASSQDLGGTGELFF